This is a list of T cell receptor beta chains from one sample in a study of T cell clonotyping in hematopoietic cell transplantation. Clones were sequenced by immunoSEQ multiplex PCR, and TCRdb holds only the in-frame ones, with some missing. The sample has approximately 27,000 clones, 90% to 95% seen once. Source: peripheral blood mononuclear cells, taken before stem cell transplant. These receptors all come from a man in his fifties or sixties with acute myeloid leukemia. Some clones in this sample may be carry-over from other donors' samples. CDR3s include the opening cysteine and the closing phenylalanine or tryptophan. Fields, in order: CDR3 length, J gene, D gene, V gene, clone size, CDR3 protein, CDR3 DNA. The D gene is left open where the match is weak. Where a row states a size, it is once, few, many or the class of an expanded clone; other rows omit it.

>13|TRBJ1-6|.|TRBV27|few
CASSLSPQGLIHF
TGTGCCAGCAGTTTGTCACCTCAGGGTCTAATCCACTTT
>14|TRBJ2-1|TRBD2|TRBV28|.
CASRPGLATNEQFF
TGTGCCAGCAGGCCGGGACTAGCGACCAATGAGCAGTTCTTC
>16|TRBJ1-2|.|TRBV10-2|.
CASSDWSGTKNYGYTF
TGCGCCAGCAGTGATTGGTCAGGGACCAAAAACTATGGCTACACCTTC
>17|TRBJ2-1|.|TRBV2|.
CASSEARGRSSYNEQFF
TGTGCCAGCAGTGAAGCGCGGGGGCGGAGCTCCTACAATGAGCAGTTCTTC
>14|TRBJ1-6|.|TRBV2|.
CASSDGGNNSPLHF
TGTGCCAGCAGTGATGGGGGCAATAATTCACCCCTCCACTTT
>14|TRBJ1-1|.|TRBV7-2|.
CASSSPARGTEAFF
TGTGCCAGCAGCTCACCCGCTCGGGGCACTGAAGCTTTCTTT
>13|TRBJ1-2|.|TRBV7-2|.
CASSLEAVYGYTF
TGTGCCAGCAGCTTAGAGGCGGTCTATGGCTACACCTTC
>14|TRBJ1-2|TRBD1|TRBV9|.
CASSPGQGATGYTF
TGTGCCAGCAGCCCGGGACAGGGGGCGACTGGCTACACCTTC
>13|TRBJ2-2|.|TRBV30|.
CAWSWNSIGELFF
TGTGCCTGGAGTTGGAACAGCATCGGGGAGCTGTTTTTT
>15|TRBJ1-3|.|TRBV4-3|.
CASSQEGTSGNTIYF
TGCGCCAGCAGCCAAGAGGGTACCTCTGGAAACACCATATATTTT
>13|TRBJ2-3|.|TRBV7-9|.
CASRLTYGDTQYF
TGTGCCAGCAGGCTTACGTATGGAGATACGCAGTATTTT
>13|TRBJ1-5|.|TRBV27|.
CASSLVRYQPQHF
TGTGCCAGCAGTTTAGTCAGATATCAGCCCCAGCATTTT
>13|TRBJ2-1|TRBD1|TRBV5-1|.
CASGRGPRNEQFF
TGCGCCAGCGGCAGGGGGCCTCGGAATGAGCAGTTCTTC
>14|TRBJ2-7|TRBD1|TRBV28|.
CASSFGDRTYEQYF
TGTGCCAGCAGTTTTGGGGACAGAACCTACGAGCAGTACTTC
>16|TRBJ2-1|.|TRBV4-3|.
CASSQDWAGGRNEQFF
TGCGCCAGCAGCCAAGATTGGGCAGGCGGACGGAATGAGCAGTTCTTC
>12|TRBJ2-3|.|TRBV5-6|.
CASSYQADTQYF
TGTGCCAGCAGCTATCAGGCAGATACGCAGTATTTT
>16|TRBJ1-6|.|TRBV6-6|.
CASTREQSYYNSPLHF
TGTGCCAGCACCCGTGAACAGAGTTACTATAATTCACCCCTCCACTTT
>14|TRBJ1-5|.|TRBV19|.
CASSPGPGGQPQHF
TGTGCCAGTAGTCCTGGACCCGGGGGACAGCCCCAGCATTTT
>14|TRBJ2-2|.|TRBV30|once
CAWSVSQNTGELFF
TGTGCCTGGAGTGTATCCCAGAACACCGGGGAGCTGTTTTTT
>15|TRBJ2-3|TRBD2|TRBV7-9|.
CASSLELAGTDTQYF
TGTGCCAGCAGCTTAGAACTAGCGGGGACAGATACGCAGTATTTT
>15|TRBJ2-5|TRBD1|TRBV29-1|few
CSASRREGAQETQYF
TGCAGCGCCAGCCGCCGCGAGGGGGCTCAAGAGACCCAGTACTTC
>13|TRBJ2-7|.|TRBV6-5|.
CASSSQGGSEQYF
TGTGCCAGCAGTTCCCAAGGGGGGTCCGAGCAGTACTTC
>18|TRBJ2-3|TRBD2|TRBV11-2|.
CASRRGTSGSLGTDTQYF
TGTGCCAGCAGGAGGGGGACTAGCGGGAGCCTGGGCACAGATACGCAGTATTTT
>17|TRBJ2-2|TRBD1|TRBV6-4|once
CASSQSRDRDGTGELFF
TGTGCCAGCAGTCAAAGCCGGGACAGGGATGGCACCGGGGAGCTGTTTTTT
>15|TRBJ2-6|.|TRBV7-2|.
CASSRGVSGANVLTF
TGTGCCAGCAGCCGCGGGGTATCTGGGGCCAACGTCCTGACTTTC
>15|TRBJ1-2|.|TRBV7-8|.
CASSLEAIGAYGYTF
TGTGCCAGCAGCTTGGAGGCCATAGGGGCCTATGGCTACACCTTC
>11|TRBJ1-5|.|TRBV20-1|.
CSARGGTPQHF
TGCAGTGCTAGAGGAGGTACGCCCCAGCATTTT